Following are 29 T cell receptor beta chains from one sample sequenced in a study of identical twins. One entry per CDR3 protein results from TCRdb running MiXCR on the 5' RACE reads. Of over 550,000 distinct CDR3 sequences in the sample, 7% to 7.5% were seen once. These data also featured in a second study, about yellow fever vaccine responses in identical twins.

The sequencing sample was made of PBMCs. These receptors came from a young woman in good health.

This clonotype was observed at least ten times. The chain carries TRBV12-3 or TRBV12-4 and TRBJ1-2; 7 nucleotides match TRBD1. Germline trimming cut 6 bases from V and 4 bases from J; bases unmatched to any gene: 8. CDR3 length equals 14 residues. The CDR3 is CASRPTGTVYGYTF. Written as DNA, the CDR3 is TGTGCCAGCAGGCCTACCGGGACAGTCTATGGCTACACCTTC.

This clonotype was observed a few times. The chain combines TRBV7-9 with TRBJ2-3, with TRBD1 as a possible D gene (6 bases). Trimming took 7 bases from V and 2 from J, leaving 10 bases between them. This CDR3 has 13 amino acids. CDR1 is SEHNR and CDR2 is FQNEAQ in the germline V gene (reference sequence). In DNA form, the CDR3 reads TGTGCCAGCAACGGACAGAACACAGATACGCAGTATTTT. Translated: CASNGQNTDTQYF.

This clonotype was seen more than once but under ten times. The chain joins TRBV9 to TRBJ2-1; 11 nucleotides line up with TRBD2. The length of the CDR3 is 14 residues. Germline loops: CDR1 SGDLS, CDR2 YYNGEE. The V and J ends lost 4 bases and 5 bases, in that order; junction bases with no gene match: 2. CDR3 bases: TGTGCCAGCAGCATGACTAGCGGGAACAATGAGCAGTTCTTC. It translates to CASSMTSGNNEQFF. Full variable domain (rest looked up from reference TRBV9 and TRBJ2-1): DSGVTQTPKHLITATGQRVTLRCSPRSGDLSVYWYQQSLDQGLQFLIQYYNGEERAKGNILERFSAQQFPDLHSELNLSSLELGDSALYFCASSMTSGNNEQFFGPGTRLTVL.

The chain combines TRBV19 with TRBJ2-7; 10 bases agree with TRBD1. This CDR3 is 16 amino acids long. The J segment lost 4 bases and the V segment lost 6 bases, leaving 12 bases of the junction unmatched. Germline V lookup: CDR1 LNHDA, CDR2 SQIVND (reference sequence). The CDR3 protein is CASSRTGGYDGYEQYF. The CDR3 DNA reads as TGTGCCAGTAGCCGGACAGGGGGATATGATGGGTACGAGCAGTACTTC.

This clonotype was counted at least ten times. V gene TRBV29-1 combines with J gene TRBJ2-6; possible D gene TRBD2, 5 bases. V lost 4 bases, J lost 4 bases, and 8 bases lay in between. This CDR3 has 13 residues. Germline CDR1 SQVTM, CDR2 ANQGSEA. The CDR3 nucleotides are TGCAGCGTTGGAGGGATAGGGGCCAACGTCCTGACTTTC. Translation gives CSVGGIGANVLTF.

This clonotype has just a few counts. The chain combines TRBV12-3 or TRBV12-4 with TRBJ1-1; the match to TRBD1 covers 7 bases. The ends lost 4 bases at V and 1 base at J; junction bases unmatched: 12. The CDR3 loop spans 17 amino acids. CDR3 residues: CASSSAVRGQTNTEAFF. The CDR3 DNA reads as TGTGCCAGCAGTTCAGCTGTCCGGGGACAGACGAACACTGAAGCTTTCTTT.

This clonotype was observed a handful of times. The V call is TRBV27, the J call TRBJ2-3, with 7 bases aligning to TRBD2. Germline V lookup: CDR1 MNHEY, CDR2 SMNVEV (reference sequence). V was clipped by 4 bases and J by 2 bases; unmatched bases: 6. This CDR3 is built from 15 residues. CDR3 sequence reads: CASSSFREDTDTQYF. CDR3 coding DNA: TGTGCCAGCAGTTCATTCCGGGAGGACACAGATACGCAGTATTTT.

The chain carries TRBV11-2 and TRBJ2-2, with D tentatively TRBD2 (5 bases). V lost 6 bases, J lost 6 bases, and 14 bases lay in between. The germline gives CDR1 SGHAT, CDR2 FQNNGV. The CDR3 loop spans 14 amino acids. The CDR3 nucleotides read TGTGCCAGCAGAAACTCCGCGGGCGCCGGGGAGCTGTTTTTT. It translates to CASRNSAGAGELFF.

The chain links TRBV9 to TRBJ2-2; D call uncertain. This CDR3 comprises 16 residues. CDR1 is SGDLS and CDR2 is YYNGEE in the germline V gene. Trimming cost V 0 bases and J 4 bases, with 13 bases left between them. The CDR3 loop reads CASSVEALYSTGELFF. The CDR3 DNA follows: TGTGCCAGCAGCGTAGAGGCCCTATACAGCACCGGGGAGCTGTTTTTT.

This clonotype was detected a few times. V and J are TRBV5-6 and TRBJ2-1; 11 bases line up with TRBD2. Trimming cost V 1 base and J 7 bases; bases outside gene matches: 7. The CDR3 has 16 residues. From germline, CDR1 is SGHDT and CDR2 YYEEEE. The DNA of the CDR3 is TGTGCCAGCAGCTTGTGGAAACTAGCGGGGGCGAATGAGCAGTTCTTC. Its protein product is CASSLWKLAGANEQFF.

This clonotype was observed at least ten times. The chain recombines TRBV28 with TRBJ1-5; unclear D gene. V was clipped by 8 bases and J by 6 bases, with 17 bases between them. The germline CDR1 and CDR2 sequences are MDHEN and SYDVKM. CDR3 size: 14 residues. Here the CDR3 DNA reads TGTGCCAGCTCCCCAACCTATCCGCGTCAGCCCCAGCATTTT. Translation gives CASSPTYPRQPQHF.

This clonotype has at least ten counts. The chain joins TRBV7-2 to TRBJ2-2, with D maybe TRBD2 (6 bases). Trimming left V 0 bases short and J 5 bases short, with 10 bases between. Germline CDR1 and CDR2: SGHTA and FQGNSA. The length of the CDR3 is 15 residues. CDR3 coding DNA: TGTGCCAGCAGCTTAGCCGGGCTAGCGACCGGGGAGCTGTTTTTT. Translated: CASSLAGLATGELFF.

Many counts were recorded for this clonotype. The CDR3 here is CASSPVGAANEAFF. The CDR3 DNA is TGTGCCAGCAGCCCCGTAGGGGCCGCGAATGAAGCTTTCTTT. The chain carries TRBV3-1 and TRBJ1-1; D perhaps matches TRBD1 (5 bases). This CDR3 has 14 amino acids. With 4 bases removed from V and 7 bases from J, the gap between germline ends came to 16 bases. Per the germline V gene, CDR1 is LGHDT and CDR2 is YNNKEL (reference sequence).

The table lists this clonotype with a few counts. The genes are TRBV9 and TRBJ1-3; unclear D gene. Looked up from germline, CDR1 is SGDLS and CDR2 is YYNGEE. This CDR3 region has 16 residues. The ends were cut back, 0 bases at V and 0 bases at J, with 10 bases in the middle. CDR3 bases: TGTGCCAGCAGCGTAGGGGGTTCAAGCTCTGGAAACACCATATATTTT. Encoded protein: CASSVGGSSSGNTIYF.

This clonotype was counted ten times or more. The V call is TRBV18, the J call TRBJ1-4; D ambiguous. Trimming took 2 bases from V and 0 from J, leaving 4 bases between them. The germline V gene encodes CDR1 KGHSH and CDR2 LQKENI. This CDR3 spans 14 amino acids. The DNA of the CDR3 is TGTGCCAGCTCACCAACAGCAACTAATGAAAAACTGTTTTTT. This gives the protein CASSPTATNEKLFF.

This clonotype was counted at least ten times. The chain carries TRBV7-9 and TRBJ2-1; 8 bases match TRBD1. Germline trimming cut 5 bases from V and 2 bases from J; bases unmatched to any gene: 8. Germline V gene sequence: CDR1 SEHNR, CDR2 FQNEAQ (reference sequence). The CDR3 has 16 residues. The CDR3 DNA is TGTGCCAGCAGCGCCGAGACAGGGGTACCCTACAATGAGCAGTTCTTC. Translated: CASSAETGVPYNEQFF.

This clonotype was detected many times. The CDR3 DNA is TGCGCCAGCAGCTTGGGGATCTACAATGAGCAGTTCTTC. This codes for CASSLGIYNEQFF. The gene calls are TRBV5-1 and TRBJ2-1, with D unclear. Germline CDR1 SGHRS, CDR2 YFSETQ. Trimming removed 0 bases from V and 3 bases from J, with 4 bases in between. The CDR3 covers 13 residues.

This clonotype showed up many times. The J gene is TRBJ1-6, the V gene TRBV20-1; the match to TRBD1 covers 8 bases. This CDR3 has 15 amino acids. With V trimmed by 3 bases and J by 5 bases, 6 bases remained unmatched. Germline values: CDR1 DFQATT, CDR2 SNEGSKA (reference sequence). The CDR3 region is CSARNQGANNSPLHF. CDR3 DNA sequence: TGCAGTGCTAGGAATCAGGGGGCTAATAATTCACCCCTCCACTTT.

The rearrangement links TRBV5-1 to TRBJ2-1; D assignment may be TRBD1 or TRBD2 (5 bases each). The germline V and J ends were trimmed by 2 bases and 5 bases, with 11 bases remaining between them. The CDR3 runs 14 residues. Germline V CDR1 and CDR2: SGHRS, YFSETQ. The CDR3: CASSLLVGDNEQFF. In DNA, the CDR3 is TGCGCCAGCAGCTTATTAGTGGGGGACAATGAGCAGTTCTTC.

The V and J genes are TRBV20-1 and TRBJ2-5; tentatively, D is TRBD1 (6 bases). V was pared by 3 bases and J by 5 bases, with 16 bases between. The V gene's germline CDR1 is DFQATT and CDR2 SNEGSKA (reference sequence). This CDR3 spans 14 amino acids. CDR3 nucleotides: TGCAGTGCTAGTGGCAGGGGCCCAGGGGAGACCCAGTACTTC. Translated, it gives CSASGRGPGETQYF.

This clonotype has just a few counts. This chain uses TRBV7-8 with TRBJ2-7; D call uncertain. Germline CDR1 is SGHVS and CDR2 is FQNEAQ. The CDR3 is made up of 13 amino acids. Trimming removed 1 base at V and 5 bases at J, with 9 bases between. The CDR3 coding sequence is TGTGCCAGCAGCTTAGGTTGGGCCAACGAGCAGTACGTC. This encodes CASSLGWANEQYV.

The V gene is TRBV7-9, the J gene TRBJ2-7; 8 positions match TRBD1. The germline V gene encodes CDR1 SEHNR and CDR2 FQNEAQ (reference sequence). This CDR3 has 16 amino acids. With V trimmed by 5 bases and J by 0 bases, 9 bases remained unmatched. The CDR3 nucleotides are TGTGCCAGCAGCCCGAGGACAGGGAGCCACTCCTACGAGCAGTACTTC. This encodes CASSPRTGSHSYEQYF.

This clonotype was counted at least ten times. The J gene is TRBJ2-5, the V gene TRBV29-1, with TRBD1 matching 9 bases. Per germline, CDR1 SQVTM and CDR2 ANQGSEA. The CDR3 has 13 residues. With V trimmed by 6 bases and J by 5 bases, 7 bases remained unmatched. The CDR3 DNA sequence: TGCAGCGTGGAACAGGGGGCAGGGGAGACCCAGTACTTC. It encodes CSVEQGAGETQYF.

J is TRBJ2-3 and V is TRBV4-1; TRBD1 aligns across 8 bases. CDR1 and CDR2 from the germline V gene are MGHRA and YSYEKL. Trimming took 5 bases from V and 0 from J; bases not matched to a gene: 13. This CDR3 is built from 18 residues. The CDR3 DNA sequence: TGCGCCAGCAGCATCCGGACAGGGACTCAAACTAGCACAGATACGCAGTATTTT. This codes for CASSIRTGTQTSTDTQYF.

Only a few counts were recorded for this clonotype. V and J are TRBV4-2 and TRBJ2-7; 7 nucleotides match TRBD2. The J segment lost 7 bases and the V segment lost 0 bases, leaving 9 bases of the junction unmatched. This CDR3 contains 15 residues. Germline V gene data show CDR1 as LGHNA and CDR2 as YNFKEQ. The CDR3 DNA follows: TGTGCCAGCAGCCAAGAGGGGGGGGATATGAGAGAGCAGTACTTC. It is translated as CASSQEGGDMREQYF.

The chain joins TRBV6-5 to TRBJ2-4; 9 bases are a match to TRBD1. The CDR3 is made up of 17 amino acids. V was clipped by 0 bases and J by 5 bases; unmatched bases: 8. From germline, CDR1 is MNHEY and CDR2 SVGAGI. In DNA form, the CDR3 reads TGTGCCAGCAGTTACTCGAGCGGACAGGGGACGGAAAACATTCAGTACTTC. This codes for CASSYSSGQGTENIQYF.

This clonotype was seen a handful of times. The genes are TRBV20-1 and TRBJ2-1, with no clear D. Germline loops: CDR1 DFQATT, CDR2 SNEGSKA (reference sequence). The V gene lost 6 bases and the J gene lost 0 bases, with 12 bases spanning the gap. This CDR3 has 14 amino acids. The CDR3 region has the DNA TGCAGTGCCAGCCGGGCAAGCTCCTACAATGAGCAGTTCTTC. It encodes CSASRASSYNEQFF.

The table lists this clonotype with a few counts. The chain links TRBV28 to TRBJ1-1; 10 nucleotides align to TRBD1. V lost 3 bases, J lost 4 bases, and 5 bases stayed unmatched. Germline V lookup: CDR1 MDHEN, CDR2 SYDVKM. This CDR3 is 15 amino acids long. The CDR3, as DNA: TGTGCCAGCAGTTTGACAGGGGGCGCGACCACTGAAGCTTTCTTT. Translated: CASSLTGGATTEAFF.

This clonotype was seen more than once but under ten times. The chain joins TRBV5-5 to TRBJ1-3; maybe TRBD1 (5 bases). The CDR3 spans 17 residues. CDR1 is SGHKS, CDR2 YYEKEE, per germline (reference sequence). Trimming took off 3 bases at V and 0 bases at J, with 16 bases between the two ends. The CDR3: CASSYWQGLSSGNTIYF. CDR3 in DNA: TGTGCCAGCAGCTACTGGCAGGGCCTGAGCTCTGGAAACACCATATATTTT. The variable domain in full, with the rest retrieved from reference TRBV5-5 and TRBJ1-3, is DAGVTQSPTHLIKTRGQQVTLRCSPISGHKSVSWYQQVLGQGPQFIFQYYEKEERGRGNFPDRFSARQFPNYSSELNVNALLLGDSALYLCASSYWQGLSSGNTIYFGEGSWLTVV.